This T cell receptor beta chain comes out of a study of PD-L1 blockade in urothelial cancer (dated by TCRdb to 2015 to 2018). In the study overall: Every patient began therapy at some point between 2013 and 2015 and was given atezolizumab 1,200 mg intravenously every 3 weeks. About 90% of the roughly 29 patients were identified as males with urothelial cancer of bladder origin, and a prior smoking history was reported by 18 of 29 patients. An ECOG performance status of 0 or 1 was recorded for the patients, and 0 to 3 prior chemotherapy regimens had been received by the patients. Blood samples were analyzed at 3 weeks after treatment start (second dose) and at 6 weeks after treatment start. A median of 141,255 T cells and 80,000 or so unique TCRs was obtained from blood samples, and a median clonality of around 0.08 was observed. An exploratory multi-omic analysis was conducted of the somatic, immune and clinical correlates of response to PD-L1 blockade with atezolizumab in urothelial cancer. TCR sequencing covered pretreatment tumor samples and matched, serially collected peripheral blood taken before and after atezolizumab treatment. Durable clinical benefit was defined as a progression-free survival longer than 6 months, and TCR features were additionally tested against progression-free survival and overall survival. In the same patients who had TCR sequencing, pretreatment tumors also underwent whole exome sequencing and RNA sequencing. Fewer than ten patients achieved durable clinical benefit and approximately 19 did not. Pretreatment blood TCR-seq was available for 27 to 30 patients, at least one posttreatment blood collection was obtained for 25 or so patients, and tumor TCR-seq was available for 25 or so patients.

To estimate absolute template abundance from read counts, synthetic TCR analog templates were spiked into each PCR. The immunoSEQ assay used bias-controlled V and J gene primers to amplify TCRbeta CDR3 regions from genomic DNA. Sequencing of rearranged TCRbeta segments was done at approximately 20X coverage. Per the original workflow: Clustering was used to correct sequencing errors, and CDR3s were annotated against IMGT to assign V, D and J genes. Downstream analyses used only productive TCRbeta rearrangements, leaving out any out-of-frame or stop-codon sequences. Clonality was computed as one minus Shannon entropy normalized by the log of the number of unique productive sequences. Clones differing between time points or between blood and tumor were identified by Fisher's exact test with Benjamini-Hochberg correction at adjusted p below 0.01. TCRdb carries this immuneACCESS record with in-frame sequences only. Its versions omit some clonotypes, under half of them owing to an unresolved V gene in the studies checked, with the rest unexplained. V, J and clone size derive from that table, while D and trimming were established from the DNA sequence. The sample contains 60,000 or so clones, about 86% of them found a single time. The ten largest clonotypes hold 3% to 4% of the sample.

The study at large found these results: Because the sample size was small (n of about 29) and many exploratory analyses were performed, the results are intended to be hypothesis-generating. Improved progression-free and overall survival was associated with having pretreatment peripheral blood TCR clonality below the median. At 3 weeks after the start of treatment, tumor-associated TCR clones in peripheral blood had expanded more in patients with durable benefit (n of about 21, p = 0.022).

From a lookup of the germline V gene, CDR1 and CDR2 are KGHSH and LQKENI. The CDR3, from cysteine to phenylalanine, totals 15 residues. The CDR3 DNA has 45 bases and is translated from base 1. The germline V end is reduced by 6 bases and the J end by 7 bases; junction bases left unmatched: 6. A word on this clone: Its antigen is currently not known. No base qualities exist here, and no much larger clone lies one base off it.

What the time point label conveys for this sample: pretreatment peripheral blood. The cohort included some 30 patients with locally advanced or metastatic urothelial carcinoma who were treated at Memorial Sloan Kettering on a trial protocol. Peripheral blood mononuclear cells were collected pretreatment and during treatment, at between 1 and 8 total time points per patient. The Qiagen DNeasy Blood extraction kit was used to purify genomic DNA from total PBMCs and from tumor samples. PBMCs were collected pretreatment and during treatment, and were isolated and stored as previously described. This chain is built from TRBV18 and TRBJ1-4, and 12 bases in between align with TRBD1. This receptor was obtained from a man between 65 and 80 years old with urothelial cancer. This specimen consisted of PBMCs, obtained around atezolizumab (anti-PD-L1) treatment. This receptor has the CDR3 CASSGTGGVGEKLFF. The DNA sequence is TGTGCCAGCTCGGGGACAGGGGGCGTTGGTGAAAAACTGTTTTTT.